This T cell receptor beta chain was recovered during a study of T-cell reconstitution after alpha-beta-depleted transplantation in children. Remarks on this clonotype: Its matching antigen is unknown.

For TCRbeta, the library was prepared with unique molecular identifiers. From the PCR reads, TCRdb called clonotypes with MiXCR, one entry per CDR3 protein. Of over 400,000 distinct CDR3 sequences listed, over 40% are singletons. CDR3 length equals 14 residues. Germline values: CDR1 DFQATT, CDR2 SNEGSKA (reference sequence). Notes on the study in general: For some patients, TCRbeta diversity was high at day 60 because of recipient T cells and thymic progenitors that survived. Several hundred expanded graft clones reportedly were the source of alpha-beta T cells about two months after transplant.

This sequence originates from a girl aged 2-9 years with aplastic anemia, due to receive a stem cell transplant. The chain uses TRBV20-1 and TRBJ2-3; 9 positions agree with TRBD1. The sequences come from PBMCs, collected before TCRalphabeta/CD19-depleted stem cell transplant. The CDR3 loop is CSLQGASNTDTQYF. Here the CDR3 DNA reads TGCAGCCTACAGGGGGCAAGTAACACAGATACGCAGTATTTT.